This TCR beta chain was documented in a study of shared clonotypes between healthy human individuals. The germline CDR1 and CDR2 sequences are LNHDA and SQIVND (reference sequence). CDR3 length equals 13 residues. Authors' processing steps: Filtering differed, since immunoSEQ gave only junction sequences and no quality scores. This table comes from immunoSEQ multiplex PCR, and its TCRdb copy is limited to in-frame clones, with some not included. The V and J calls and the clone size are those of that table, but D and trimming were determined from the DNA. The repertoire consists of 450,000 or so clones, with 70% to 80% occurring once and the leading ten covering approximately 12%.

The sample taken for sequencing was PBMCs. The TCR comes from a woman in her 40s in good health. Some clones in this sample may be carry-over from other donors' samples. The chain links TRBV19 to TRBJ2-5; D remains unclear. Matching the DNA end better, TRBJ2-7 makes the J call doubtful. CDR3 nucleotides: TGTGCCAGTAGTTCCACTTTATCCTACGAGCAGTACTTC. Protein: CASSSTLSYEQYF.